The T cell receptor beta chain described here comes from a study of cytomegalovirus exposure and HLA in healthy donors. Findings and limits, study-wide: Fewer N-insertions than the roughly 670-donor mean were reportedly shown by an Asian-associated ancestry cluster in a later analysis.

The CDR3 is made up of 14 amino acids. Germline loops: CDR1 SGHTA, CDR2 FQGNSA. Unmatched junction bases numbered 5, after V lost 5 bases and J lost 6 bases. Regarding this clone: Its matching antigen is unknown.

Use of 60 Vbeta and 13 Jbeta primers characterized the PCR. Assay: immunoSEQ multiplex PCR; the TCRdb copy retains only in-frame clones and omits some. The sample lists 75,000 to 90,000 clones, about four fifths seen once, with around 5.1% in the top ten. The receptor was isolated from a male donor in good health and CMV-seropositive. Sequenced material: PBMCs. The chain joins TRBV7-2 to TRBJ2-1; 9 bases agree with TRBD2. The CDR3 loop is CASSTGLAANEQFF. Written as DNA, the CDR3 is TGTGCCAGCAGCACGGGACTAGCTGCCAATGAGCAGTTCTTC.